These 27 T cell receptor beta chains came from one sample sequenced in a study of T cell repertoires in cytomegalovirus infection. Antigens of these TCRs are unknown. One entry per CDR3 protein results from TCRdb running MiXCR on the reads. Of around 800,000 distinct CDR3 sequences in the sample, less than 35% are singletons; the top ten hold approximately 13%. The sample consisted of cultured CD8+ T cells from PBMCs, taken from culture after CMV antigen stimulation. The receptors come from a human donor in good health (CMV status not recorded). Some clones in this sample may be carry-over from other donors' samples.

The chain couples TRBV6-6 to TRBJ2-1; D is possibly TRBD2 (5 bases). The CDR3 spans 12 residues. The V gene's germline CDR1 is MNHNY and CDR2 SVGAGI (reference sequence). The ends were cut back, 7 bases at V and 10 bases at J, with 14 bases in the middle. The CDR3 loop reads CASTRGSLEQFF. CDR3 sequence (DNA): TGTGCCAGCACCCGCGGGTCCCTAGAGCAGTTCTTC.

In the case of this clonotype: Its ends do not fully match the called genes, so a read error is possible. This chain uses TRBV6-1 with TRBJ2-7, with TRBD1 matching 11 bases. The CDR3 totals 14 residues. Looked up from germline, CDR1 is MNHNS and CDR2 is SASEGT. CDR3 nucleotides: TGTGCCGGCAGTGAGGGACAGGGGGTCTACGAGCAGTACTTC. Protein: CAGSEGQGVYEQYF.

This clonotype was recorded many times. CDR3 in amino acids: CASSFRPPLDTQYF. The CDR3 coding sequence is TGTGCCAGCAGCTTCCGTCCGCCTTTAGATACGCAGTATTTT. The genes are TRBV7-9 and TRBJ2-3; D is uncertain. CDR3 length equals 14 residues. Looked up from germline, CDR1 is SEHNR and CDR2 is FQNEAQ (reference sequence). Trimming removed 3 bases from V and 5 bases from J, with 12 bases in between.

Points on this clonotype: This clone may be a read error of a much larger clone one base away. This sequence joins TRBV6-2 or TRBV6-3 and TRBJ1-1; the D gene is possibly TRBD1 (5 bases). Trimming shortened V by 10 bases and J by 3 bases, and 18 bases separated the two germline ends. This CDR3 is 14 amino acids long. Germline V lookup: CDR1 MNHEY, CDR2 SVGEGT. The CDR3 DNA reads TGTGCCAACAGATCCCAGGGTCGGGACACTGAAGCTTTCTTT. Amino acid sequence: CANRSQGRDTEAFF.

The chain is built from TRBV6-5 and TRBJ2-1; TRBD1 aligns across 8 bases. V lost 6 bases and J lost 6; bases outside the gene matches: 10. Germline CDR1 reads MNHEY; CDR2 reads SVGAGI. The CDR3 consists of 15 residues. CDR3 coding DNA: TGTGCCAGCAGCGCCGGACAGGGTGTGGGCAATGAGCAGTTCTTC. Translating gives CASSAGQGVGNEQFF.

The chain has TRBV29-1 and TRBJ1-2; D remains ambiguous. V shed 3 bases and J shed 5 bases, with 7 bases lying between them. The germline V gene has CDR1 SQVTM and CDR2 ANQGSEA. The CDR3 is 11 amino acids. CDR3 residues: CSVELGYGYTF. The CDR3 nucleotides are TGCAGCGTTGAGTTGGGGTATGGCTACACCTTC.

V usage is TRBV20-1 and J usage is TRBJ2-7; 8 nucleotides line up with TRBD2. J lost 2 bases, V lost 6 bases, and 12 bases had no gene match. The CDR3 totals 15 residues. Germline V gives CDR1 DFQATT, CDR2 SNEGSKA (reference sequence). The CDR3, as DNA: TGCAGTGCAGCCCTGCGGGGGGACCTAACCTACGAGCAGTACGTC. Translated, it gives CSAALRGDLTYEQYV.

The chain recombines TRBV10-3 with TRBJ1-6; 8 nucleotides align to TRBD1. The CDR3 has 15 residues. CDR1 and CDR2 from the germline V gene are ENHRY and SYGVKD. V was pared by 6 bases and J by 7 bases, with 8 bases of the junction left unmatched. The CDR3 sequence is CAISPTGDLNSPLHF. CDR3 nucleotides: TGTGCCATCAGCCCGACAGGGGATTTAAATTCACCCCTCCACTTT.

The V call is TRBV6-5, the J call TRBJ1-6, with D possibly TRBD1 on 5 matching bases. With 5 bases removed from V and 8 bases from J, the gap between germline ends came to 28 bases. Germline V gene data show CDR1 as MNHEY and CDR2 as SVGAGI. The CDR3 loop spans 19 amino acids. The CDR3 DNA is TGTGCCAGCAGTCCAAACCGGGACGACGACAGAAGTTGGGATTCACCCCTCCACTTT. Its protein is CASSPNRDDDRSWDSPLHF.

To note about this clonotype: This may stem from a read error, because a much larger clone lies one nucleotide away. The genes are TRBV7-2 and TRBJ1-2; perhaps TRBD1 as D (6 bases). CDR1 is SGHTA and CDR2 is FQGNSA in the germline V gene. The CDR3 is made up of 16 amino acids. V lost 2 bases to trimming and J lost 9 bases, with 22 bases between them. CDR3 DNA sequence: TGTGCCAGCAGCTTAAGTTCCGGTCCCAGGGGTTATAGCTACACCTTC. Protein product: CASSLSSGPRGYSYTF.

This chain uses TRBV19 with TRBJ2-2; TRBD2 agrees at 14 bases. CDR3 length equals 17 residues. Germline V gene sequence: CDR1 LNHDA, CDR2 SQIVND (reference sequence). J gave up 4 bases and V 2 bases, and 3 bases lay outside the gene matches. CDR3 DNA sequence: TGTGCCAGTAGTATAAGACTAGCGGGGGGGGCCACCGGGGAGCTGTTTTTT. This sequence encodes CASSIRLAGGATGELFF.

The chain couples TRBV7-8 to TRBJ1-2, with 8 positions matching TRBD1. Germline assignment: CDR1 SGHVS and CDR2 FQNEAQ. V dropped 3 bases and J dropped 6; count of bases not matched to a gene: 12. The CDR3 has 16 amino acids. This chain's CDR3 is CASSFSSQGVRDGYTF. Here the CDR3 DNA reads TGTGCCAGCAGCTTCTCCTCACAGGGGGTGAGGGATGGCTACACCTTC.

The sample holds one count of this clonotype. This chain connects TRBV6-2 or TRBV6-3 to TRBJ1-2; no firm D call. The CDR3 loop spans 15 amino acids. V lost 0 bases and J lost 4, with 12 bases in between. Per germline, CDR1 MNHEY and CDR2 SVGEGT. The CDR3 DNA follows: TGTGCCAGCAGTTACTCGCTTGACCTACCCTATGGCTACACCTTC. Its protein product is CASSYSLDLPYGYTF.

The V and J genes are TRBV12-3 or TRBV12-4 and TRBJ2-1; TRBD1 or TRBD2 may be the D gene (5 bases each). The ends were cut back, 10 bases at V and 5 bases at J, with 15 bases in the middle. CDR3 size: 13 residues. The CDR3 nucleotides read TGTGCCATCCGGGACGGGGTGAACAATGAGCAGTTCTTC. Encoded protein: CAIRDGVNNEQFF.

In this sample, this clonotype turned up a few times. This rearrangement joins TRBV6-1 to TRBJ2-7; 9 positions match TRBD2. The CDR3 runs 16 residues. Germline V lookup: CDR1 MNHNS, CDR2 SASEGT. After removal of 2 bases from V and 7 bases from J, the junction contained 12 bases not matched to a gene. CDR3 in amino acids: CASSERISGGPGEQYF. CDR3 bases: TGTGCCAGCAGTGAAAGGATTAGCGGGGGCCCGGGGGAGCAGTACTTC.

The CDR3 here is CASSGWAERGTEAFF. CDR3 DNA sequence: TGCGCCAGCAGTGGTTGGGCGGAGAGGGGTACTGAAGCTTTCTTT. The J gene is TRBJ1-1, the V gene TRBV10-2; possible D gene TRBD1, 5 bases. Trimming shortened V by 4 bases and J by 5 bases, and 17 bases separated the two germline ends. Germline V CDR1 and CDR2: WSHSY, SAAADI. The CDR3 length is 15 residues.

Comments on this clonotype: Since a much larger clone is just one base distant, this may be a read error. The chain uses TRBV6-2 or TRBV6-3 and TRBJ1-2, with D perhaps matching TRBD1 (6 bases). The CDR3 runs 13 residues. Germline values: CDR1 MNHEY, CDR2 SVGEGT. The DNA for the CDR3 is TGTGCCAGCAGTGACTCGGACAGCTATGGCTACACCTTC. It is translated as CASSDSDSYGYTF.

CDR3 sequence: CASGGQGAADTQYF. CDR3 nucleotide sequence: TGTGCCAGTGGGGGACAGGGGGCCGCAGATACGCAGTATTTT. This chain uses TRBV6-1 with TRBJ2-3; 12 positions agree with TRBD1. Per the germline V gene, CDR1 is MNHNS and CDR2 is SASEGT. The CDR3 has 14 residues. After removal of 9 bases from V and 4 bases from J, the junction contained 5 bases not matched to a gene.

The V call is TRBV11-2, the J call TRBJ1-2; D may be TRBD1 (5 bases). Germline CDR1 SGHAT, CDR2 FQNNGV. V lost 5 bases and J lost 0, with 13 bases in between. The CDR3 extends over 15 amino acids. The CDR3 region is CASSQGYSTNYGYTF. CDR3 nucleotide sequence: TGTGCCAGCAGCCAGGGTTACAGTACTAACTATGGCTACACCTTC.

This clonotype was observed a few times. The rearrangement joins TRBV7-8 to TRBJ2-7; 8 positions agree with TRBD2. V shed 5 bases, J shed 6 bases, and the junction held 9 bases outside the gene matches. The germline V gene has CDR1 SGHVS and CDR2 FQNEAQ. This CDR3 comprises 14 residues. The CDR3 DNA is TGTGCCAGCAGCCCAGTGGGACTAGAAGGCGAGCAGTACTTC. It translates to CASSPVGLEGEQYF.

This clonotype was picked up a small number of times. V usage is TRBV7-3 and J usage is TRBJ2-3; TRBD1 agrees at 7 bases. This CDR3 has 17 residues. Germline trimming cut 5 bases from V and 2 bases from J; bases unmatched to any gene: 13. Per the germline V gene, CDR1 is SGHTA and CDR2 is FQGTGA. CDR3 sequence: CASSRGVPGQPTDTQYF. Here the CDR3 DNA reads TGTGCCAGCAGCAGAGGGGTGCCGGGACAGCCCACAGATACGCAGTATTTT.

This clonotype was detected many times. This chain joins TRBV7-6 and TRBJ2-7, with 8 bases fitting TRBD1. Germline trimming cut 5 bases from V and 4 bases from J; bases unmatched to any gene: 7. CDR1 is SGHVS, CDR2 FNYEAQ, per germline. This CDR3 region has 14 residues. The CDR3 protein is CASSPPQGAYEQYF. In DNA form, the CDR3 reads TGTGCCAGCAGCCCACCCCAGGGGGCATACGAGCAGTACTTC.

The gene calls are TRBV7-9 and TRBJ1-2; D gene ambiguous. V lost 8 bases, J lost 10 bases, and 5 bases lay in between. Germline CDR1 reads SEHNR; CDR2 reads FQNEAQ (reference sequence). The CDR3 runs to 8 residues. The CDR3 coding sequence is TGTGCCAGCCAACCCTACACCTTC. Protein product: CASQPYTF.

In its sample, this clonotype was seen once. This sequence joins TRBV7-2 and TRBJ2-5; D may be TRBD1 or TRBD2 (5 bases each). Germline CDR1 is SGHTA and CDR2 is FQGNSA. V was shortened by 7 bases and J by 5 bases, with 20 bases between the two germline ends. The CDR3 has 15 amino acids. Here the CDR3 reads CASTPLGPSVETQYF. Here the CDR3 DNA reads TGTGCCAGCACCCCCCTGGGACCCAGTGTGGAGACCCAGTACTTC.

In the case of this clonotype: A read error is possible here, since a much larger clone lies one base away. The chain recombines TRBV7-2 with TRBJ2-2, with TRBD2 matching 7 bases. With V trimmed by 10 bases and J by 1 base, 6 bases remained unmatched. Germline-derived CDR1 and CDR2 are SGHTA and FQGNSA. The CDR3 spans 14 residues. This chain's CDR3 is CANRQRGNTGELFF. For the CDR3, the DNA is TGTGCCAACAGACAGCGGGGGAACACCGGGGAGCTGTTTTTT. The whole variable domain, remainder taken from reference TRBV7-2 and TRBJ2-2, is GAGVSQSPSNKVTEKGKDVELRCDPISGHTALYWYRQSLGQGLEFLIYFQGNSAPDKSGLPSDRFSAERTGGSVSTLTIQRTQQEDSAVYLCANRQRGNTGELFFGEGSRLTVL.

Here the CDR3 DNA reads TGCGCCAGCAGCACCCGGACTAGCGGGGGGACCCAGTACTTC. Encoded protein: CASSTRTSGGTQYF. V and J are TRBV4-3 and TRBJ2-5; 13 bases match TRBD2. Germline lookup yields CDR1 LGHNA and CDR2 YSLEER. The CDR3 spans 14 residues. J was trimmed by 7 bases and V by 5 bases; bases with no gene match: 4.

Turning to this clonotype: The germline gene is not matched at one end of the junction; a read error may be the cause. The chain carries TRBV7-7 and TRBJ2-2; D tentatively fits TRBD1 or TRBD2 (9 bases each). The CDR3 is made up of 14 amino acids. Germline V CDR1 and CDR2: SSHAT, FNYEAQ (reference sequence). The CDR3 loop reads CASSGGTGTGELFF. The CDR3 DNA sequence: TGTGCTAGCAGCGGGGGGACAGGGACCGGGGAGCTGTTTTTT.